This entry lists 22 T cell receptor beta chains sequenced from one sample in a study of shared clonotypes between healthy human individuals. Clones were sequenced by immunoSEQ multiplex PCR, and TCRdb holds only the in-frame ones, with some missing. This table has millions of clones, roughly nine tenths appearing once. The source material was naive CD4+ T cells sorted from blood. Subset defined: CD45RA+ positively selected. The receptors were sampled from a man between 18 and 35 years old in good health.

The chain links TRBV28 to TRBJ1-2, with TRBD1 identical over 7 bases. Losses at the gene ends were 4 bases for V and 4 bases for J; bases not matched to a gene: 12. The CDR3 consists of 16 residues. Germline-derived CDR1 and CDR2 are MDHEN and SYDVKM. CDR3 nucleotides: TGTGCCAGCAGTTCAGGGGCGGGACAGCAAATCTATGGCTACACCTTC. It specifies CASSSGAGQQIYGYTF.

The chain joins TRBV15 to TRBJ2-5; D could derive from TRBD1 or TRBD2 (5 bases each). Looked up from germline, CDR1 is LNHNV and CDR2 is YYDKDF (reference sequence). The CDR3 has 14 amino acids. V shed 1 base and J shed 4 bases, with 10 bases lying between them. CDR3 sequence: CATSRGGKRETQYF. The CDR3 DNA follows: TGTGCCACCAGCAGAGGGGGGAAACGAGAGACCCAGTACTTC.

The chain carries TRBV6-5 and TRBJ1-2; possibly TRBD1 for D (6 bases). The V gene lost 5 bases and the J gene lost 8 bases, with 15 bases spanning the gap. Germline V gives CDR1 MNHEY, CDR2 SVGAGI. The CDR3 has 13 amino acids. The CDR3 reads CASSTSTGFGYTF. CDR3 nucleotides: TGTGCCAGCAGTACCTCAACAGGGTTCGGCTACACCTTC.

This clone was seen only a few times. CDR3 protein: CASSRGLAGEQYF. The DNA of the CDR3 is TGTGCCAGCAGTCGAGGACTAGCTGGCGAGCAGTACTTC. The chain employs TRBV2 and TRBJ2-7, with TRBD2 identical over 8 bases. V lost 5 bases, J lost 6 bases, and 6 bases stayed unmatched. Germline assignment: CDR1 SNHLY and CDR2 FYNNEI. The CDR3 totals 13 residues.

This rearrangement joins TRBV7-8 to TRBJ1-5; 11 nucleotides align to TRBD1. CDR3 size: 16 residues. J was trimmed by 0 bases and V by 5 bases; bases with no gene match: 3. The germline V gene encodes CDR1 SGHVS and CDR2 FQNEAQ. CDR3 in amino acids: CASSQDRGPSNQPQHF. CDR3 coding DNA: TGTGCCAGCAGCCAGGACAGGGGGCCTAGCAATCAGCCCCAGCATTTT.

The chain has TRBV6-6 and TRBJ1-6; D not certain. V gave up 6 bases and J gave up 6 bases, with 6 bases separating them. This CDR3 is built from 12 residues. Germline CDR1 and CDR2: MNHNY and SVGAGI (reference sequence). Written as DNA, the CDR3 is TGTGCCAGCAGAGGACTTAATTCACCCCTCCACTTT. It specifies CASRGLNSPLHF.

This clone was detected a few times. This rearrangement joins TRBV7-9 to TRBJ1-1, with D maybe TRBD1 (5 bases). Germline V gene sequence: CDR1 SEHNR, CDR2 FQNEAQ (reference sequence). The CDR3 runs 11 residues. The V end lost 1 base, the J end lost 9 bases, and 6 bases lay between the germline ends. CDR3 region: CASSLGGKAFF. Written as DNA, the CDR3 is TGTGCCAGCAGCTTAGGGGGGAAAGCTTTCTTT.

V is TRBV11-2 and J is TRBJ2-7, with TRBD1 matching 9 bases. Trimming cost V 4 bases and J 0 bases; bases outside gene matches: 7. The CDR3 has 16 amino acids. CDR1 is SGHAT, CDR2 FQNNGV, per germline. The CDR3 reads CASSSTGGVSSYEQYF. DNA of the CDR3: TGTGCCAGCAGCTCCACAGGGGGCGTTAGCTCCTACGAGCAGTACTTC.

J is TRBJ1-4 and V is TRBV5-1; unclear D gene. V gave up 0 bases and J gave up 0 bases, with 21 bases separating them. The CDR3 totals 20 residues. Per germline, CDR1 SGHRS and CDR2 YFSETQ. The DNA for the CDR3 is TGCGCCAGCAGCTTGGATAGAGGAAGAACGAGCAGAACAACTAATGAAAAACTGTTTTTT. This codes for CASSLDRGRTSRTTNEKLFF.

The gene calls are TRBV4-3 and TRBJ1-2; 7 bases line up with TRBD1. The CDR3 spans 15 residues. CDR1 and CDR2 (germline): LGHNA, YSLEER. The V and J ends lost 0 bases and 6 bases, in that order; junction bases with no gene match: 7. Here the CDR3 reads CASSQDPQGLNGYTF. CDR3 coding DNA: TGCGCCAGCAGCCAAGATCCACAGGGGCTGAATGGCTACACCTTC.

In DNA, the CDR3 is TGCGCCAGCAGCTTAAAGCGGGAGAGCGCCGGGGAGCTGTTTTTT. Residues: CASSLKRESAGELFF. This chain connects TRBV5-1 to TRBJ2-2, with 8 nucleotides matching TRBD2. The CDR3 loop spans 15 amino acids. The germline gives CDR1 SGHRS, CDR2 YFSETQ. Germline trimming cut 2 bases from V and 6 bases from J; bases unmatched to any gene: 6.

The CDR3: CASSERGNRDYEQYF. CDR3 nucleotides: TGTGCCAGCAGTGAAAGAGGGAACAGAGACTACGAGCAGTACTTC. V gene TRBV2 combines with J gene TRBJ2-7, with D perhaps TRBD2 (5 bases). Germline loops: CDR1 SNHLY, CDR2 FYNNEI. The CDR3 loop spans 15 amino acids. Trimming took 2 bases from V and 3 from J, leaving 14 bases between them.

The V gene is TRBV25-1, the J gene TRBJ1-6; D is unresolved. Germline lookup yields CDR1 MGHDK and CDR2 SYGVNS. The CDR3 runs 13 residues. The V and J ends lost 7 bases and 7 bases respectively, with 11 bases between them. CDR3 in DNA: TGTGCCAGCAACGGAGGGCCCAATTCACCCCTCCACTTT. It is translated as CASNGGPNSPLHF.

The rearrangement joins TRBV29-1 to TRBJ2-2, with 9 bases that match TRBD2. Trimming at V came to 7 bases and at J to 1 base, leaving 4 bases not matched to a gene. Germline CDR1 reads SQVTM; CDR2 reads ANQGSEA. The CDR3 totals 14 residues. The CDR3 is CSGGTSRNTGELFF. The CDR3 nucleotides are TGCAGCGGAGGGACTAGCCGGAACACCGGGGAGCTGTTTTTT.

The V gene is TRBV10-1, the J gene TRBJ2-3, with D uncertain. Germline V gives CDR1 WNHNN, CDR2 SYGVQD (reference sequence). V was trimmed by 4 bases and J by 8 bases, leaving 10 bases between them. This CDR3 has 12 amino acids. The CDR3 DNA sequence: TGCGCCAGCAGTGGGCCCTCGGGTACGCAGTATTTT. Protein product: CASSGPSGTQYF.

This clone was detected once. One end of the junction varies from germline; a read error may be responsible. This chain uses TRBV7-7 with TRBJ2-7, with 9 nucleotides matching TRBD2. CDR1 is SSHAT and CDR2 is FNYEAQ in the germline V gene (reference sequence). This CDR3 is 15 amino acids long. The CDR3 nucleotides are TGTGCTAGCAGCTTAGGGGCGGGGGGGCCCTACGAGCAGTACTTC. Amino acids: CASSLGAGGPYEQYF.

The rearrangement uses TRBV4-3 and TRBJ1-3; no clear D gene. V was clipped by 0 bases and J by 4 bases, with 7 bases between them. This CDR3 spans 14 amino acids. The V gene's germline CDR1 is LGHNA and CDR2 YSLEER. For the CDR3, the DNA is TGCGCCAGCAGCCAAGATTTCGGAGGAAACACCATATATTTT. Translating it yields CASSQDFGGNTIYF.

This clone was recorded once. One end of the junction does not line up with germline, which may come from a read error. This sequence joins TRBV12-5 and TRBJ2-5, with 11 bases fitting TRBD1. CDR1 and CDR2 from the germline V gene are LGHNT and FRNRAP. The CDR3 runs 16 residues. The CDR3 loop is CASGLDRGLRRETQYF. CDR3 in DNA: TGTGCTAGTGGGTTGGACAGGGGGCTGCGAAGAGAGACCCAGTACTTC.

The V and J genes are TRBV7-2 and TRBJ2-2; D remains unclear. The V end was cut by 1 base, the J end by 5 bases, with 5 bases between. This CDR3 comprises 13 residues. Germline lookup yields CDR1 SGHTA and CDR2 FQGNSA. CDR3 sequence reads: CASSLGQTGELFF. The DNA of the CDR3 is TGTGCCAGCAGCTTAGGCCAAACCGGGGAGCTGTTTTTT.

The chain couples TRBV5-6 to TRBJ1-5, with D unclear. The CDR3 spans 15 residues. Trimming removed 2 bases from V and 9 bases from J, with 18 bases in between. Germline V gene sequence: CDR1 SGHDT, CDR2 YYEEEE. CDR3 residues: CASSFVRNKGAPQHF. CDR3 coding DNA: TGTGCCAGCAGCTTCGTTAGAAATAAGGGAGCGCCCCAGCATTTT.

Of note for this clone: Other DNA sequences from this sample encode an identical CDR3 as well. J is TRBJ2-1 and V is TRBV6-5; TRBD2 is a possible D gene (6 bases). Germline loops: CDR1 MNHEY, CDR2 SVGAGI. The V end lost 2 bases, the J end lost 5 bases, and 10 bases lay between the germline ends. The CDR3 is made up of 14 amino acids. As DNA, the CDR3 is TGTGCCAGCAGTTACGGCGGAGGGGACAATGAGCAGTTCTTC. Translating it yields CASSYGGGDNEQFF.

The chain joins TRBV5-4 to TRBJ2-3; TRBD2 matches 8 bases. V trimming: 5 bases; J trimming: 4 bases; junction bases outside the gene matches: 6. Per the germline V gene, CDR1 is SGHNT and CDR2 is YYREEE (reference sequence). The CDR3 consists of 14 residues. The CDR3 DNA sequence: TGTGCCAGCAGACCGGGACTAGGGGCAGATACGCAGTATTTT. It is translated as CASRPGLGADTQYF.